This T cell receptor (beta chain) was sequenced in a study of T cells in Graves' hyperthyroidism and ophthalmopathy. Amplification targeted TCR beta CDR3 regions from RNA transcripts. HTBI primers were employed in a first-round RT-PCR of the TCR CDR3. Each CDR3 protein is one row after TCRdb ran MiXCR on the multiplex PCR reads. This sample has hundreds of thousands of distinct CDR3 sequences, with less than 15% found just once. This receptor was taken from a woman under 30 with Graves' hyperthyroidism. Material for sequencing was blood.

CDR3 amino acids: CASSLRLAEEQYF. The CDR3 DNA is TGTGCCAGCAGCTTACGACTAGCGGAGGAGCAGTACTTC. The rearrangement links TRBV7-3 to TRBJ2-7, with 9 bases lining up with TRBD2. V was pared by 2 bases and J by 7 bases, with 3 bases of the junction left unmatched. CDR1 is SGHTA, CDR2 FQGTGA, per germline. The length of the CDR3 is 13 residues. Full variable domain (remainder filled in from reference TRBV7-3 and TRBJ2-7): GAGVSQTPSNKVTEKGKYVELRCDPISGHTALYWYRQSLGQGPEFLIYFQGTGAADDSGLPNDRFFAVRPEGSVSTLKIQRTERGDSAVYLCASSLRLAEEQYFGPGTRLTVT.